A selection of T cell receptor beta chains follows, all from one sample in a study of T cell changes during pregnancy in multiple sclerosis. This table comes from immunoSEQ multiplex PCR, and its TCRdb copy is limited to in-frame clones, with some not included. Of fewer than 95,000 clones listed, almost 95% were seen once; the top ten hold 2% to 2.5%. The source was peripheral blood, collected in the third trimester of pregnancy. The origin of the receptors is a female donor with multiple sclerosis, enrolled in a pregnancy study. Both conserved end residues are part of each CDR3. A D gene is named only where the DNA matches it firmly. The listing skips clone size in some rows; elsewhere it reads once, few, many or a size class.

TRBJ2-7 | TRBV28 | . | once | CASSLSSGWAYEQYF | TGTGCCAGCAGTTTATCGTCGGGGTGGGCCTACGAGCAGTACTTC
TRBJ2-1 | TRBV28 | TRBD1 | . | CASSLGTAYNEQFF | TGTGCCAGCAGTTTAGGGACAGCCTACAATGAGCAGTTCTTC
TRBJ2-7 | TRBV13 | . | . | CASRSTELALDYEQYF | TGTGCCAGCAGATCAACAGAACTAGCTCTGGACTACGAGCAGTACTTC
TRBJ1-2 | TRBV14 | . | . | CASSPLSLERGYTF | TGTGCCAGCAGCCCACTGTCCTTGGAGCGGGGCTACACCTTC
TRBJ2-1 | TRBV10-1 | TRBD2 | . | CARPGTSPRSSYNEQFF | TGCGCCAGGCCGGGGACTAGCCCTAGGAGCTCCTACAATGAGCAGTTCTTC
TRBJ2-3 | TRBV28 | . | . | CASTRGGTDTQYF | TGTGCCAGCACCCGGGGTGGTACAGATACGCAGTATTTT
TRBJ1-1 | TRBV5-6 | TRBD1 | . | CASSPLQGAMNTEAFF | TGTGCCAGCAGCCCCTTACAGGGGGCAATGAACACTGAAGCTTTCTTT
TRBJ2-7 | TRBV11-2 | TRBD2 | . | CASSSAGGTENDYEQYF | TGTGCCAGCAGCTCAGCGGGGGGGACAGAGAACGACTACGAGCAGTACTTC
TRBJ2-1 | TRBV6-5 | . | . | CASSYSQRVGDEQFF | TGTGCCAGCAGTTACTCTCAGAGGGTTGGGGATGAGCAGTTCTTC
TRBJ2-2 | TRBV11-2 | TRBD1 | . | CASSGGRTGVPGELFF | TGTGCCAGCAGCGGGGGGAGGACAGGGGTCCCCGGGGAGCTGTTTTTT
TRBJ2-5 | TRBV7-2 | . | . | CASSSPVQETQYF | TGTGCCAGCAGTTCGCCGGTCCAAGAGACCCAGTACTTC
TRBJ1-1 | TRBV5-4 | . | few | CASSLDPNTEAFF | TGTGCCAGCAGCTTGGATCCTAACACTGAAGCTTTCTTT
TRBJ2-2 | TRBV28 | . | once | CASSLYTRNTGELFF | TGTGCCAGCAGTTTATACACACGGAACACCGGGGAGCTGTTTTTT
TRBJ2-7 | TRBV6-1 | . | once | CASRTGYEQYF | TGTGCCAGCAGGACGGGCTACGAGCAGTACTTC
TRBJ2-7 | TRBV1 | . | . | CTSSPLGSCSYEQYF | TGCACCAGCAGCCCCCTAGGCTCGTGCTCCTACGAGCAGTACTTC
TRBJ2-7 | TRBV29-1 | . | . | CSVVFGVDEQYF | TGCAGCGTTGTCTTCGGGGTGGACGAGCAGTACTTC
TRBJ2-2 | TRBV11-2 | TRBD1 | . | CASSTTGAKTGELFF | TGTGCCAGCAGCACGACAGGGGCGAAGACCGGGGAGCTGTTTTTT
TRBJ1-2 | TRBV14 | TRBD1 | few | CASSQGPGTVYGYTF | TGTGCCAGCAGCCAAGGGCCTGGGACAGTCTATGGCTACACCTTC
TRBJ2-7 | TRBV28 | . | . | CASSPPSVPYEQYF | TGTGCCAGCAGTCCTCCCTCGGTCCCATACGAGCAGTACTTC
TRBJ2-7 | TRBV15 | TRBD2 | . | CATSVGRTSGRTEQYF | TGTGCCACCAGCGTAGGCAGGACTAGCGGGAGAACCGAGCAGTACTTC
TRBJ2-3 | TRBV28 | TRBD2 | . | CASSSVAGDPDTQYF | TGTGCCAGCAGTTCCGTAGCGGGAGATCCAGATACGCAGTATTTT
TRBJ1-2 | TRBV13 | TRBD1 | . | CASSFDRVGGYTF | TGTGCCAGCAGCTTCGACAGGGTCGGGGGCTACACCTTC
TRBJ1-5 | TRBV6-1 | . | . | CASSEGGAGNQPQHF | TGTGCCAGCAGTGAAGGTGGGGCCGGCAATCAGCCCCAGCATTTT
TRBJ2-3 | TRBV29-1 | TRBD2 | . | CSVPSGTSGSRDTQYF | TGCAGCGTTCCAAGCGGGACTAGCGGGAGTAGAGATACGCAGTATTTT